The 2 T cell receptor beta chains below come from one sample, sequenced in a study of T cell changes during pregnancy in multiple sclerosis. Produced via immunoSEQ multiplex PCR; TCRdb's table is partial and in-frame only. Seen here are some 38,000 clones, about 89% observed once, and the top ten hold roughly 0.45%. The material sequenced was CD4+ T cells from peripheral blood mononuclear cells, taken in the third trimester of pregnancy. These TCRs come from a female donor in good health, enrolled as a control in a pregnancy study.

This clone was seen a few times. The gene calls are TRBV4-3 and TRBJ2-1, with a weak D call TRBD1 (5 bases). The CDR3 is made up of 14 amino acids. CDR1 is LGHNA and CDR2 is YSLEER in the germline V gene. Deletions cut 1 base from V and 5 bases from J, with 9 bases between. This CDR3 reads CASSQVAGNNEQFF. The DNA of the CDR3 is TGCGCCAGCAGCCAAGTGGCAGGGAACAATGAGCAGTTCTTC.

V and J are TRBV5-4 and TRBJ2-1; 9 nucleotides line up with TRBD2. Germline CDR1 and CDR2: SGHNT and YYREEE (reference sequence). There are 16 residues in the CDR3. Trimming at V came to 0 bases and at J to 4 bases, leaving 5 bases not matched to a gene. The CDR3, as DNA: TGTGCCAGCAGCTTGGATGCGGGGGGGCGATACAATGAGCAGTTCTTC. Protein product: CASSLDAGGRYNEQFF.